Below are 18 T cell receptor beta chains sequenced from a single sample in a study of T cell responses to AZD1222 COVID-19 vaccine. The data were produced by immunoSEQ multiplex PCR, yet TCRdb's version contains in-frame clones alone and is incomplete. The table shows under 140,000 clones, with 70% to 90% occurring only once. The specimen comprised peripheral blood, sampled on day 0 of AZD1222 vaccination. Receptor source: an adult in good health.

This clone was counted between two and nine times. The rearrangement uses TRBV6-5 and TRBJ1-2; D remains unclear. The germline V gene has CDR1 MNHEY and CDR2 SVGAGI. This CDR3 region has 15 residues. V was pared by 6 bases and J by 6 bases, with 20 bases between. The CDR3 spells CASSETDGPIDGYTF. CDR3 bases: TGTGCCAGCAGCGAGACGGACGGGCCTATTGATGGCTACACCTTC.

CDR3 DNA: TGCAGCGTTGGACAGACGAAGAACACTGAAGCTTTCTTT. Encoded protein: CSVGQTKNTEAFF. This rearrangement joins TRBV29-1 to TRBJ1-1; weak D call: TRBD1 (5 bases). This CDR3 is built from 13 residues. The germline V gene encodes CDR1 SQVTM and CDR2 ANQGSEA. The V end was cut by 4 bases, the J end by 1 base, with 10 bases between.

The V gene is TRBV27, the J gene TRBJ2-2; unclear D gene. This CDR3 region has 11 residues. Germline-derived CDR1 and CDR2 are MNHEY and SMNVEV (reference sequence). With 8 bases removed from V and 2 bases from J, the gap between germline ends came to 3 bases. The CDR3 spells CASRNTGELFF. CDR3 sequence (DNA): TGTGCCAGCCGAAACACCGGGGAGCTGTTTTTT.

About this clone itself: Its ends do not fully match the called genes, so a read error is possible. This CDR3 is also generated by other DNA sequences in the sample. The gene calls are TRBV10-1 and TRBJ2-7; D is possibly TRBD2 (6 bases). This CDR3 is 13 amino acids long. Germline CDR1 and CDR2: WNHNN and SYGVQD (reference sequence). The CDR3 region has the DNA TGCGCCAGCAATCGGGACTTTAGGGACGAGCAGTACTTT. Translation: CASNRDFRDEQYF.

This chain joins TRBV28 and TRBJ1-3, with D perhaps TRBD1 (6 bases). Germline V gene lookup returns CDR1 MDHEN and CDR2 SYDVKM. This CDR3 has 15 residues. The DNA of the CDR3 is TGTGCGAGCCATGGGGGGCTGGGGGGAGGAAACACCATATATTTT. Translation gives CASHGGLGGGNTIYF.

This clone was observed a handful of times. This chain joins TRBV28 and TRBJ1-5, with no clear D. Germline V lookup: CDR1 MDHEN, CDR2 SYDVKM. Trimming removed 6 bases from V and 3 bases from J, with 12 bases in between. The CDR3 is 14 amino acids. In DNA form, the CDR3 reads TGTGCCAGCAGACCCGCGGGGATCAATCAGCCCCAGCATTTT. Protein product: CASRPAGINQPQHF.

V is TRBV5-1 and J is TRBJ1-3, with no clear D. Deletions cut 4 bases from V and 2 bases from J, with 10 bases between. The CDR3 has 14 residues. The germline V gene encodes CDR1 SGHRS and CDR2 YFSETQ. CDR3 amino acids: CASSPQVTGNTIYF. For the CDR3, the DNA is TGCGCCAGCAGCCCCCAGGTTACTGGAAACACCATATATTTT.

This chain uses TRBV7-3 with TRBJ1-1; 7 bases are shared with TRBD1. Germline V gene lookup returns CDR1 SGHTA and CDR2 FQGTGA. Trimming took 5 bases from V and 0 from J; bases not matched to a gene: 15. This CDR3 has 18 residues. In nucleotides, the CDR3 is TGTGCCAGCAGCCCGCATGTCCTCGGCAGGGGGATGAACACTGAAGCTTTCTTT. This codes for CASSPHVLGRGMNTEAFF.

This clone was observed a handful of times. The chain couples TRBV28 to TRBJ1-1; 8 nucleotides agree with TRBD1. The CDR3 is 15 residues long. Losses at the gene ends were 3 bases for V and 1 base for J; bases not matched to a gene: 4. CDR1 is MDHEN and CDR2 is SYDVKM in the germline V gene. The CDR3 DNA reads as TGTGCCAGCAGTTTGGACAGGGAAGAGAACACTGAAGCTTTCTTT. This codes for CASSLDREENTEAFF. Using reference TRBV28 and TRBJ1-1 for the parts outside the CDR3, the full variable domain is DVKVTQSSRYLVKRTGEKVFLECVQDMDHENMFWYRQDPGLGLRLIYFSYDVKMKEKGDIPEGYSVSREKKERFSLILESASTNQTSMYLCASSLDREENTEAFFGQGTRLTVV.

This clone was counted ten times or more. This sequence joins TRBV15 and TRBJ1-1; D perhaps matches TRBD1 (6 bases). The CDR3 sequence is 16 residues long. Germline CDR1 and CDR2: LNHNV and YYDKDF (reference sequence). The V and J ends lost 0 bases and 2 bases respectively, with 13 bases between them. This CDR3 is CATSRDRGFTNTEAFF. CDR3 in DNA: TGTGCCACCAGCAGAGACAGGGGATTTACAAACACTGAAGCTTTCTTT.

This chain connects TRBV3-1 (or the pseudogene TRBV3-2) to TRBJ2-1; 15 positions match TRBD2. Germline V gene sequence: CDR1 LGHDT, CDR2 YNNKEL (reference sequence). The junction had 9 bases not matched to a gene; V was cut back by 6 bases and J by 6 bases. This CDR3 is built from 17 residues. The CDR3 loop is CASRFGLAGGPSNEQFF. DNA for the CDR3: TGTGCCAGCAGATTCGGACTAGCGGGGGGGCCGAGCAATGAGCAGTTCTTC.

The V gene is TRBV4-3, the J gene TRBJ1-1, with 8 bases identical to TRBD1. This CDR3 has 18 residues. The trim removed 0 bases at V and 0 bases at J, leaving 9 bases unmatched. Germline V gene sequence: CDR1 LGHNA, CDR2 YSLEER. The CDR3 region has the DNA TGCGCCAGCAGCCAAGACCACGGACAGGGATACATGAACACTGAAGCTTTCTTT. As protein: CASSQDHGQGYMNTEAFF.

V and J are TRBV4-1 and TRBJ2-7; the match to TRBD2 covers 10 bases. Germline assignment: CDR1 MGHRA and CDR2 YSYEKL. V gave up 4 bases and J gave up 6 bases; unmatched junction bases: 18. The CDR3 is 18 amino acids. The CDR3 bases are TGCGCCAGCAGCCTGACCCCGCTAGCGGGAGCCGCCATAGGCGAGCAGTACTTC. Protein product: CASSLTPLAGAAIGEQYF.

V gene TRBV7-3 combines with J gene TRBJ2-7; possibly TRBD2 for D (8 bases). Germline V CDR1 and CDR2: SGHTA, FQGTGA. V was clipped by 3 bases and J by 3 bases, with 18 bases between them. This CDR3 is 16 amino acids long. CDR3 loop: CASSFEGASGLYEQYF. CDR3 bases: TGTGCCAGCAGCTTCGAGGGGGCTAGCGGGCTCTACGAGCAGTACTTC.

The chain recombines TRBV15 with TRBJ1-4; TRBD1 agrees at 11 bases. From germline, CDR1 is LNHNV and CDR2 YYDKDF (reference sequence). The junction had 6 bases not matched to a gene; V was cut back by 6 bases and J by 6 bases. The CDR3 sequence is 15 residues long. This CDR3 is CATSGQGAQDEKLFF. DNA of the CDR3: TGTGCCACCAGTGGACAGGGGGCGCAGGATGAAAAACTGTTTTTT.

The chain couples TRBV7-3 to TRBJ2-5, with unresolved D. The CDR3 length is 14 residues. Germline V CDR1 and CDR2: SGHTA, FQGTGA. The ends were cut back, 2 bases at V and 2 bases at J, with 9 bases in the middle. CDR3 protein: CASSLGMGQETQYF. The CDR3 DNA follows: TGTGCCAGCAGCTTAGGAATGGGTCAAGAGACCCAGTACTTC.

In DNA, the CDR3 is TGTGCCATCAGTGCAGGGGACGGAAACACCATATATTTT. This codes for CAISAGDGNTIYF. V and J are TRBV10-3 and TRBJ1-3; weak D call: TRBD1 (6 bases). From germline, CDR1 is ENHRY and CDR2 SYGVKD. CDR3 length: 13 residues. The V end lost 4 bases, the J end lost 4 bases, and 8 bases lay between the germline ends.

V and J are TRBV27 and TRBJ1-4; D remains ambiguous. Looked up from germline, CDR1 is MNHEY and CDR2 is SMNVEV (reference sequence). Trimming left V 0 bases short and J 8 bases short, with 13 bases between. This CDR3 spans 15 amino acids. The CDR3 nucleotides are TGTGCCAGCAGTTTATCGGGCAGGCCTAGGGAAAAACTGTTTTTT. Amino acids: CASSLSGRPREKLFF.